The 9 T cell receptor beta chains listed next were all sequenced from one sample in a study of T-cell reconstitution after alpha-beta-depleted transplantation in children (dated by TCRdb to about 2016). The treatment or condition label of this sample denotes: allogeneic hematopoietic cell transplantation with graft depleted of TCRalphabeta T cells and CD19 B cells. Library method: PCR. The run used an Illumina HiSeq 2500. Molecular barcoding was employed in the preparation of TCR libraries, with unique molecular identifiers being used to normalize TCRbeta repertoire quantification. The public sequencing data were trimmed at Q25 with fastp and processed into clonotypes with MiXCR by TCRdb, which kept only in-frame beta chains. Records with the same CDR3 protein are collapsed into one entry carrying the most frequent genes and DNA. A total of around 420,000 distinct CDR3 sequences appear in this sample, 15% to 20% of them only once. Together, the top ten hold 25% to 35% of the sample.

The sequenced sample was PBMCs, mostly from graft donor cells, obtained 360 days after TCRalphabeta/CD19-depleted stem cell transplant. The receptors derive from a boy in the first two years of life who had a stem cell transplant for Wiskott-Aldrich syndrome, so the T cells may come from the graft donor.

The CDR3 sequence: CASYRTGGTEAFF. The CDR3 coding sequence is TGCGCCAGCTACCGGACAGGGGGCACTGAAGCTTTCTTT. The V and J genes are TRBV5-1 and TRBJ1-1, with TRBD1 matching 10 bases. Looked up from germline, CDR1 is SGHRS and CDR2 is YFSETQ. The CDR3 sequence is 13 residues long. V lost 7 bases to trimming and J lost 4 bases; unmatched junction nucleotides: 4.

J is TRBJ2-7 and V is TRBV7-2; D ambiguous. Between the trimmed V and J ends, which lost 6 bases and 2 bases, there was a span of 17 bases. Germline V gene sequence: CDR1 SGHTA, CDR2 FQGNSA. This CDR3 has 15 amino acids. CDR3 sequence: CASRQPEQRPYEQYF. For the CDR3, the DNA is TGTGCCAGCAGGCAACCGGAACAGCGACCCTACGAGCAGTACTTC.

The chain employs TRBV20-1 and TRBJ1-5; D is unresolved. The V gene's germline CDR1 is DFQATT and CDR2 SNEGSKA (reference sequence). Trimming took off 2 bases at V and 1 base at J, with 9 bases between the two ends. The CDR3 extends over 14 amino acids. For the CDR3, the DNA is TGCAGTGCTAGACGGACGGGAAGCAATCAGCCCCAGCATTTT. It codes for CSARRTGSNQPQHF.

The genes are TRBV24-1 and TRBJ2-3; D is ambiguous. Trimming took off 5 bases at V and 1 base at J, with 12 bases between the two ends. The germline gives CDR1 KGHDR, CDR2 SFDVKD. The CDR3 is 15 amino acids. The CDR3 loop reads CATSGTKFGTDTQYF. The CDR3 DNA is TGTGCCACCAGTGGCACTAAGTTTGGCACAGATACGCAGTATTTT.

This clonotype was found many times. This chain uses TRBV5-6 with TRBJ2-3; D unclear. Trimming removed 4 bases at V and 5 bases at J, with 14 bases between. Germline CDR1 and CDR2: SGHDT and YYEEEE. CDR3 length: 14 amino acids. The CDR3 DNA reads as TGTGCCAGCAGCCTACCCGGACGTGGAGATACGCAGTATTTT. This translates into CASSLPGRGDTQYF.

The V call is TRBV10-3, the J call TRBJ2-4; D remains ambiguous. Germline V gene data show CDR1 as ENHRY and CDR2 as SYGVKD. The CDR3 sequence is 15 residues long. V was trimmed by 4 bases and J by 0 bases, leaving 10 bases between them. In DNA, the CDR3 is TGTGCCATCAGTGCGACGGTCCTAGCCAAAAACATTCAGTACTTC. Its protein is CAISATVLAKNIQYF.

This clonotype was counted only a few times. The chain recombines TRBV28 with TRBJ2-7; no clear D. The V gene lost 4 bases and the J gene lost 0 bases, with 19 bases spanning the gap. This CDR3 is 17 amino acids long. Germline values: CDR1 MDHEN, CDR2 SYDVKM. In DNA, the CDR3 is TGTGCCAGCAGTTCCCTGGGAAAGGGCTCCTACTCCTACGAGCAGTACTTC. The encoded protein is CASSSLGKGSYSYEQYF.

This clonotype showed up just a few times. The genes are TRBV5-1 and TRBJ2-1, with a weak D call TRBD1 (6 bases). Germline V gene data show CDR1 as SGHRS and CDR2 as YFSETQ. V gave up 0 bases and J gave up 6 bases, with 13 bases separating them. CDR3 length equals 15 residues. The chain's CDR3 is CASSLANRDRNEQFF. CDR3 sequence (DNA): TGCGCCAGCAGCTTGGCCAACAGGGATCGCAATGAGCAGTTCTTC.

There are a few counts of this clonotype. The chain links TRBV24-1 to TRBJ2-3; no firm D call. The germline CDR1 and CDR2 sequences are KGHDR and SFDVKD. The CDR3 runs to 13 residues. Trimming stripped 5 bases from V and 4 bases from J, with 9 bases between. The CDR3 DNA follows: TGTGCCACCAGTGGAGTACCGGCAGATACGCAGTATTTT. Its translation: CATSGVPADTQYF.